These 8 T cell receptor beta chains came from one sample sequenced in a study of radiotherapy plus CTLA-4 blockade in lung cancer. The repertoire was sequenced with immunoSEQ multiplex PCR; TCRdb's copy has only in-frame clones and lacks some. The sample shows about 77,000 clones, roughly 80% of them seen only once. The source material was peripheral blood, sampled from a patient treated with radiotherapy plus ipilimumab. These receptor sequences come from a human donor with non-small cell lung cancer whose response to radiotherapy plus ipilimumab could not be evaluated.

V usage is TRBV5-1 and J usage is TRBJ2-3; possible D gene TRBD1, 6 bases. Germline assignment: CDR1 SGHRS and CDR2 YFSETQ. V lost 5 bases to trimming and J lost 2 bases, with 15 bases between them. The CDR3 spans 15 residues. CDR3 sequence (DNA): TGCGCCAGCAGACGAACAGGGTTTACCACAGATACGCAGTATTTT. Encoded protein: CASRRTGFTTDTQYF.

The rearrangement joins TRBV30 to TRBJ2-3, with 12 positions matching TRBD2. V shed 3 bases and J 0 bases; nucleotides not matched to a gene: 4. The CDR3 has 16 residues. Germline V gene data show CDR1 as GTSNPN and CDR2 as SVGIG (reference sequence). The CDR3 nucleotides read TGTGCCTGGAGCTGGGGGACTAGCGGGAGCACAGATACGCAGTATTTT. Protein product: CAWSWGTSGSTDTQYF.

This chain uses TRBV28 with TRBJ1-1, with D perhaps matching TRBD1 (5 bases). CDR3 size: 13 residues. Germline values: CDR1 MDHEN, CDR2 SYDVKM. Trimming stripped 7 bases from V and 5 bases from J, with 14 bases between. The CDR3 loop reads CASTDGRGTEAFF. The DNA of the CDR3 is TGTGCCAGCACTGACGGCCGGGGGACTGAAGCTTTCTTT.

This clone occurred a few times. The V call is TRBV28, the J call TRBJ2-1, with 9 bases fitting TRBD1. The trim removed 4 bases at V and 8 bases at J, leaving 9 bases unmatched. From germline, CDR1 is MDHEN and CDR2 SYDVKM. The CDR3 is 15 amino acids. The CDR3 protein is CASSSPGTGNHEQFF. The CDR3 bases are TGTGCCAGCAGTTCGCCGGGGACAGGGAATCATGAGCAGTTCTTC.

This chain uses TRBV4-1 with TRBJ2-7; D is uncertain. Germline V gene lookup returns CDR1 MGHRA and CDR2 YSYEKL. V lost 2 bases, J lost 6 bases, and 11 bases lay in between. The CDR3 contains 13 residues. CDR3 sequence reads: CASSQKSLSEQYF. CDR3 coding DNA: TGCGCCAGCAGCCAAAAGAGTCTGTCCGAGCAGTACTTC.

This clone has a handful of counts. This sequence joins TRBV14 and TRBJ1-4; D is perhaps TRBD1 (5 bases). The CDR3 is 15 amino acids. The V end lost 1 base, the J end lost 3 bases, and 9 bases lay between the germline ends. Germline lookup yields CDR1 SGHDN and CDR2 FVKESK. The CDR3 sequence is CASSQVRGANEKLFF. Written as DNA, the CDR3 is TGTGCCAGCAGCCAAGTGCGGGGGGCTAATGAAAAACTGTTTTTT.

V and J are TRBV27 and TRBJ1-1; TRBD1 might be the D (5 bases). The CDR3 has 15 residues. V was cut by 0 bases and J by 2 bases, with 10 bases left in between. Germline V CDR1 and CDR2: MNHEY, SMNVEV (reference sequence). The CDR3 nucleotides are TGTGCCAGCAGTTTATCGATTCAGGGCAACACTGAAGCTTTCTTT. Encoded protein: CASSLSIQGNTEAFF.

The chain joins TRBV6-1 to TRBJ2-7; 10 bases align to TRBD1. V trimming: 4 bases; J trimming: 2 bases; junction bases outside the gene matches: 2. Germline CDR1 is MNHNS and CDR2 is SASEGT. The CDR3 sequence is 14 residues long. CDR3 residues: CASSVGQGAYEQYF. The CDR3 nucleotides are TGTGCCAGCAGTGTTGGACAGGGGGCCTACGAGCAGTACTTC.